The T cell receptor beta chain under discussion was sequenced for a study of cytomegalovirus exposure and HLA in healthy donors. 13 Jbeta primers and 60 Vbeta primers were used for the PCR. Repertoires were generated with immunoSEQ multiplex PCR, while TCRdb's copy carries only in-frame clones and drops some. The sample holds 180,000 or so clones, 77% seen once. V was clipped by 2 bases and J by 6 bases, with 16 bases between them. There are 15 residues in the CDR3. The sequence was collected from a female donor in good health and CMV-seronegative. The sequencing input was PBMCs. This chain joins TRBV6-7 and TRBJ1-2; D is perhaps TRBD1 (5 bases). TRBV6-7 is an open reading frame whose function is uncertain. The CDR3 DNA sequence: TGTGCCAGCAGTTACCTCCCCGAAAGGGGTAATGGCTACACCTTC. Translating gives CASSYLPERGNGYTF.